Given below is one TCR beta chain in context. The sample originates from a study of blood T cell repertoires in COVID-19. Study in general: COVID-19 samples collected from the United States, Italy and Spain covered acute and convalescent phases. Sources were T cells, B-cell-depleted T cells, or PBMCs; the material itself was cDNA or gDNA.

Patients in Seattle were enrolled during active infection, then followed longitudinally. The authors' processing: Amplification of reference gene primers was used by the study to estimate nucleated cell counts. Assay used: immunoSEQ multiplex PCR; TCRdb lists only in-frame clones, some missing. V and J calls and clone size are copied from that table; D and trimming were computed from the DNA. Of 200,000 to 300,000 clones listed, about 90% are singletons. After removal of 6 bases from V and 5 bases from J, the junction contained 7 bases not matched to a gene. The CDR3 consists of 14 residues. Germline CDR1 reads SGHTS; CDR2 reads YDEGEE.

Material for sequencing was peripheral blood. The rearrangement uses TRBV5-8 and TRBJ2-3; TRBD1 matches 9 bases. The source of this sequence is a person aged 18 to 35 with COVID-19, enrolled during active disease. DNA for the CDR3: TGTGCCAGCACATCGGGACAGGGAAAAGATACGCAGTATTTT. Protein sequence: CASTSGQGKDTQYF.